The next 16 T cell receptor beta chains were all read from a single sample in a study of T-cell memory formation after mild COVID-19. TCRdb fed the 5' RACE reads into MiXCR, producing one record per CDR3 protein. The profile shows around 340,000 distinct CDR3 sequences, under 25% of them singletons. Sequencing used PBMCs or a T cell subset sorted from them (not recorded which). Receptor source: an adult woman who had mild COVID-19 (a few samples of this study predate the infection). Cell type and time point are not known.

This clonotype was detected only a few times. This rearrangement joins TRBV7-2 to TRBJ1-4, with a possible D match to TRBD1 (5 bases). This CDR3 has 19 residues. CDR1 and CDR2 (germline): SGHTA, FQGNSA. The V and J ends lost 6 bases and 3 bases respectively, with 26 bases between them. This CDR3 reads CASSNRKGLSIGANEKLFF. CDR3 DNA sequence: TGTGCCAGCAGTAATAGGAAGGGGTTATCTATAGGGGCTAATGAAAAACTGTTTTTT.

CDR3 coding DNA: TGCGCCAGCAGCTCCCATCCTGGACAGGACGGAACCTACGAGCAGTACTTC. Amino acid sequence: CASSSHPGQDGTYEQYF. The chain joins TRBV5-1 to TRBJ2-7; the match to TRBD1 covers 7 bases. The CDR3 consists of 17 residues. V lost 3 bases and J lost 2; bases outside the gene matches: 14. From germline, CDR1 is SGHRS and CDR2 YFSETQ.

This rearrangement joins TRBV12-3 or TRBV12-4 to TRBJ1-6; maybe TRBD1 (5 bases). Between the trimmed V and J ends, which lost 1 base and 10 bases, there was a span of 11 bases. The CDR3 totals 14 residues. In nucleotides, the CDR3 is TGTGCCAGCAGTTTAGGGGGGGAAAGCTCACCCCTCCACTTT. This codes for CASSLGGESSPLHF.

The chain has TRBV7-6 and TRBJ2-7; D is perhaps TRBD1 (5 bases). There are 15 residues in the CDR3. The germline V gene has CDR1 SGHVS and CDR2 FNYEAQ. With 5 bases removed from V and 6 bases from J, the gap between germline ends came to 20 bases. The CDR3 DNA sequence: TGTGCCAGCAGCCCACTTAAGGGGAAAGGCCGCGAGCAGTACTTC. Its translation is CASSPLKGKGREQYF.

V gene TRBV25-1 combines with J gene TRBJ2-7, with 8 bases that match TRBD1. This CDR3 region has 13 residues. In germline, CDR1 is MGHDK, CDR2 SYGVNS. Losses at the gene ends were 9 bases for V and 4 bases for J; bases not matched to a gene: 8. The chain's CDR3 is CASESTGGYEQYF. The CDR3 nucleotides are TGTGCCAGTGAAAGTACAGGGGGGTACGAGCAGTACTTC.

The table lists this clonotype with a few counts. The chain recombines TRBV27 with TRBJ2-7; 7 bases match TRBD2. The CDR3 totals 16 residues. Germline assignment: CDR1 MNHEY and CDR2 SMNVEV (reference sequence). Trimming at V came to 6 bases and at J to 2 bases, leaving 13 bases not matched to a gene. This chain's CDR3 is CASSDLTSEITYEQYF. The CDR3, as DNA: TGTGCCAGCAGCGACCTTACTAGCGAGATAACCTACGAGCAGTACTTC.

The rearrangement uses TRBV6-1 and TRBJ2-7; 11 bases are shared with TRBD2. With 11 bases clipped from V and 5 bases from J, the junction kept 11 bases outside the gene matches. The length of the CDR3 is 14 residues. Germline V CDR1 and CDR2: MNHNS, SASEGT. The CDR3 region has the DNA TGTGCCTCCCTTAGCGGGGGGGCTTCAGACGAGCAGTACTTC. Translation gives CASLSGGASDEQYF.

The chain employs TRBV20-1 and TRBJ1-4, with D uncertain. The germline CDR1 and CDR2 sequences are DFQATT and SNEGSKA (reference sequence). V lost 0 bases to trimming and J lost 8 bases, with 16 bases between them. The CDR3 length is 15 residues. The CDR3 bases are TGCAGTGCTAGAGAGGTCAGGACCAGAGACGAAAAACTGTTTTTT. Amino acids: CSAREVRTRDEKLFF.

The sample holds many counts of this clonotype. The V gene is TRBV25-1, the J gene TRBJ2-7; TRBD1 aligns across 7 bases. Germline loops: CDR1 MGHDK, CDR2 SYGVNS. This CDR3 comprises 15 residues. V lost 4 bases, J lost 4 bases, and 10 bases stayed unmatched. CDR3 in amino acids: CASSAMNRGSYEQYF. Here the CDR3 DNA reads TGTGCCAGCAGTGCAATGAACAGGGGTTCGTACGAGCAGTACTTC.

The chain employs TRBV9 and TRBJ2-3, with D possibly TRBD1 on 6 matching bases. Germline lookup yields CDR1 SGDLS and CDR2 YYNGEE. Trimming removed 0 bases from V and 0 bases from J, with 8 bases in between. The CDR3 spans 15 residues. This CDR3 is CASSVARGSTDTQYF. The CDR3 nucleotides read TGTGCCAGCAGCGTAGCCAGGGGCAGCACAGATACGCAGTATTTT.

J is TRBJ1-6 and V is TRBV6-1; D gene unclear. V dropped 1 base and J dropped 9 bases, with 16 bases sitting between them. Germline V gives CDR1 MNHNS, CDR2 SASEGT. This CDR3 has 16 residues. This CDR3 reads CASSEGPPDLASPLHF. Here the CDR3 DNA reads TGTGCCAGCAGTGAAGGCCCCCCGGACCTAGCTTCACCCCTCCACTTT.

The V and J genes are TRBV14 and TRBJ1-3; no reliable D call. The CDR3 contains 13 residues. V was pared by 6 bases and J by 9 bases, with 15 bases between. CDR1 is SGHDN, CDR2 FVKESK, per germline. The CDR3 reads CASSLTFLATIYF. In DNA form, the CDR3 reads TGTGCCAGCAGTCTCACTTTCCTGGCCACCATATATTTT.

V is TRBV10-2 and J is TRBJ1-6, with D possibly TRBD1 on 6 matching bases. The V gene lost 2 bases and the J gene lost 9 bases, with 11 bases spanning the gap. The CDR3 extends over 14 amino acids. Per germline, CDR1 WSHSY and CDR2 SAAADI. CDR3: CASSERRGGSPLHF. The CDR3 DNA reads TGCGCCAGCAGTGAGCGGCGAGGGGGTTCACCCCTCCACTTT.

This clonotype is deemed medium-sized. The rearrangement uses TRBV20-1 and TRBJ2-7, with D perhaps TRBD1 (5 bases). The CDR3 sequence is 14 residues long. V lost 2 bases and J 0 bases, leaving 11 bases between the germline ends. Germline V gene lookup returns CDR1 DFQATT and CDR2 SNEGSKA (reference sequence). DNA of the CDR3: TGCAGTGCTAGAAACAGGTCGTACTCCTACGAGCAGTACTTC. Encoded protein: CSARNRSYSYEQYF.

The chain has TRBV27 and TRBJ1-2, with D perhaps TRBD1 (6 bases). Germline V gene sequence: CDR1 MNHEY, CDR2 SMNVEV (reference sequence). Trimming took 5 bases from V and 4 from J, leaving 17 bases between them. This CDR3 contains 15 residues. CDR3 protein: CASSPWGGLVYGYTF. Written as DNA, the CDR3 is TGTGCCAGCAGTCCGTGGGGGGGGCTGGTCTATGGCTACACCTTC.

CDR3 bases: TGCGCCAGCAGCTTGCTAACAGGATCCTACGAGCAGTACTTC. Its translation: CASSLLTGSYEQYF. This chain links TRBV5-1 with TRBJ2-7; a possible D gene is TRBD1 (5 bases). Germline CDR1 SGHRS, CDR2 YFSETQ. Trimming stripped 1 base from V and 1 base from J, with 9 bases between. CDR3 length: 14 residues.